Shown below are 32 T cell receptor beta chains from a single sample sequenced in a study of lymphopenia after photon versus proton radiotherapy (dated by TCRdb to between 2017 and 2020). Receptors were amplified or captured by the immunoSEQ multiplex PCR assay. The table comes from immuneACCESS by way of TCRdb, which keeps in-frame sequences with V and J called. Part of the clones is missing from these tables; in studies checked, under half for an unresolved V gene and the rest for unknown reasons. The sample profile shows 68,000 or so clones; just over 90% of them were found once. 2.9% of the sample is taken by the ten largest. The input for sequencing was peripheral blood, taken from a patient treated with photon-based radiotherapy. Receptors were obtained from a woman between 65 and 79 years old with pancreatic cancer.

The CDR3 bases are TGTGCCAGCAGCGTAGCGGGAGTCGAAACAGATACGCAGTATTTT. It yields the protein CASSVAGVETDTQYF. The chain carries TRBV2 and TRBJ2-3; TRBD2 matches at 9 bases. V gave up 6 bases and J gave up 3 bases; unmatched junction bases: 7. The germline CDR1 and CDR2 sequences are SNHLY and FYNNEI. The CDR3 spans 15 residues.

V is TRBV27 and J is TRBJ2-3, with D unclear. The CDR3 runs to 16 residues. With 7 bases removed from V and 0 bases from J, the gap between germline ends came to 17 bases. Germline V CDR1 and CDR2: MNHEY, SMNVEV (reference sequence). CDR3 coding DNA: TGTGCCAGCACCTCGAGAGAGGAAGCTAGCACAGATACGCAGTATTTT. Encoded protein: CASTSREEASTDTQYF.

The CDR3 bases are TGTGCCAGCAGCCGGACAGGGACCGGGGAGCTGTTTTTT. It is translated as CASSRTGTGELFF. This chain joins TRBV7-3 and TRBJ2-2; 8 positions match TRBD1. CDR1 is SGHTA and CDR2 is FQGTGA in the germline V gene. J was trimmed by 5 bases and V by 5 bases; bases with no gene match: 1. The CDR3 consists of 13 residues. The whole variable domain, remainder taken from reference TRBV7-3 and TRBJ2-2, is GAGVSQTPSNKVTEKGKYVELRCDPISGHTALYWYRQSLGQGPEFLIYFQGTGAADDSGLPNDRFFAVRPEGSVSTLKIQRTERGDSAVYLCASSRTGTGELFFGEGSRLTVL.

The chain combines TRBV7-9 with TRBJ2-4; TRBD2 agrees at 13 bases. This CDR3 has 16 residues. The germline V gene encodes CDR1 SEHNR and CDR2 FQNEAQ (reference sequence). V trimming: 5 bases; J trimming: 7 bases; junction bases outside the gene matches: 8. CDR3 protein: CASSPKGLAGFNIQYF. The CDR3 DNA follows: TGTGCCAGCAGCCCCAAGGGACTAGCGGGATTCAACATTCAGTACTTC.

The CDR3 reads CASSMTSGRAETQYF. The CDR3 region has the DNA TGTGCCAGCAGCATGACTAGCGGGAGGGCTGAGACCCAGTACTTC. The J gene is TRBJ2-5, the V gene TRBV7-6, with TRBD2 matching 14 bases. There are 15 residues in the CDR3. Trimming took 5 bases from V and 5 from J; bases not matched to a gene: 4. Per the germline V gene, CDR1 is SGHVS and CDR2 is FNYEAQ.

V gene TRBV4-3 combines with J gene TRBJ2-7, with 9 bases aligning to TRBD2. The CDR3 runs 16 residues. CDR1 is LGHNA, CDR2 YSLEER, per germline. J gave up 6 bases and V 2 bases, and 11 bases lay outside the gene matches. The CDR3 is CASSQFAGGSVGEQYF. The CDR3 DNA reads TGCGCCAGCAGCCAATTCGCGGGAGGGTCTGTTGGCGAGCAGTACTTC.

The rearrangement links TRBV29-1 to TRBJ2-4; TRBD1 agrees at 8 bases. The CDR3 has 14 amino acids. J lost 7 bases, V lost 6 bases, and 11 bases had no gene match. CDR1 is SQVTM, CDR2 ANQGSEA, per germline. The CDR3 is CSVFDRGRFNIQYF. In DNA, the CDR3 is TGCAGCGTATTCGACAGGGGACGATTTAACATTCAGTACTTC.

The rearrangement uses TRBV2 and TRBJ2-7, with D possibly TRBD1 on 6 matching bases. CDR1 is SNHLY and CDR2 is FYNNEI in the germline V gene. The CDR3 sequence is 16 residues long. V was trimmed by 3 bases and J by 7 bases, leaving 22 bases between them. DNA for the CDR3: TGTGCCAGCAGTGAGGTCGGCAGGGGAGTTAGGGGGGAGCAGTACTTC. Protein sequence: CASSEVGRGVRGEQYF.

V gene TRBV6-5 combines with J gene TRBJ2-7; D is possibly TRBD1 or TRBD2 (5 bases each). Germline assignment: CDR1 MNHEY and CDR2 SVGAGI. CDR3 length: 14 amino acids. Trimming cost V 6 bases and J 3 bases, with 15 bases left between them. CDR3 DNA sequence: TGTGCCAGCAGCCTTAATAGGGACCTCTACGAGCAGTACTTC. Its translation is CASSLNRDLYEQYF.

V is TRBV28 and J is TRBJ2-7; 8 nucleotides line up with TRBD2. Germline V CDR1 and CDR2: MDHEN, SYDVKM. This CDR3 is built from 14 residues. The V gene end was trimmed by 5 bases and the J gene end by 2 bases; junction bases not matched to a gene: 5. For the CDR3, the DNA is TGTGCCAGCAGTAGCGGGAGTCCTCCCTACGAGCAGTACTTC. Its protein is CASSSGSPPYEQYF.

The chain carries TRBV4-1 and TRBJ2-7, with 9 bases aligning to TRBD2. The CDR3 runs to 17 residues. Germline loops: CDR1 MGHRA, CDR2 YSYEKL. The V and J ends lost 1 base and 3 bases, in that order; junction bases with no gene match: 10. The CDR3 protein is CASSQGVSGSIGYEQYF. CDR3 in DNA: TGCGCCAGCAGCCAAGGAGTTAGCGGGAGTATAGGCTACGAGCAGTACTTC.

This clone came up once. The chain has TRBV6-1 and TRBJ1-1, with unresolved D. The CDR3 totals 13 residues. Trimming took off 6 bases at V and 1 base at J, with 9 bases between the two ends. CDR1 and CDR2 from the germline V gene are MNHNS and SASEGT. In DNA form, the CDR3 reads TGTGCCAGCAGAATTACAGAGAACACTGAAGCTTTCTTT. This encodes CASRITENTEAFF.

The genes are TRBV2 and TRBJ1-5; 7 bases align to TRBD1. This CDR3 comprises 13 residues. J was trimmed by 4 bases and V by 8 bases; bases with no gene match: 5. CDR1 and CDR2 (germline): SNHLY, FYNNEI. This CDR3 reads CASGGQENQPQHF. The CDR3 DNA reads as TGTGCCAGCGGCGGACAGGAGAATCAGCCCCAGCATTTT. Combining the CDR3 with reference TRBV2 and TRBJ1-5 gives the whole variable domain EPEVTQTPSHQVTQMGQEVILRCVPISNHLYFYWYRQILGQKVEFLVSFYNNEISEKSEIFDDQFSVERPDGSNFTLKIRSTKLEDSAMYFCASGGQENQPQHFGDGTRLSIL.

V is TRBV27 and J is TRBJ2-1; 8 bases fit TRBD2. With V trimmed by 6 bases and J by 0 bases, 19 bases remained unmatched. This CDR3 has 20 amino acids. CDR1 and CDR2 from the germline V gene are MNHEY and SMNVEV (reference sequence). CDR3 residues: CASRLLRQLGGRSSYNEQFF. DNA for the CDR3: TGTGCCAGCAGACTCCTCCGACAACTCGGCGGGAGGAGCTCCTACAATGAGCAGTTCTTC.

The gene calls are TRBV9 and TRBJ2-4, with D possibly TRBD1 on 6 matching bases. Germline V CDR1 and CDR2: SGDLS, YYNGEE. Deletions cut 4 bases from V and 2 bases from J, with 7 bases between. This CDR3 comprises 13 residues. CDR3 bases: TGTGCCAGCAGCCAGGGGTCCAAAAACATTCAGTACTTC. Encoded protein: CASSQGSKNIQYF.

This clone was picked up one time. In DNA, the CDR3 is TGTGCCAGCAGCTTGGCAGGGGGAAACACCATATATTTT. Translating it yields CASSLAGGNTIYF. This chain links TRBV5-4 with TRBJ1-3; possible D gene TRBD1, 5 bases. V was shortened by 0 bases and J by 4 bases, with 5 bases between the two germline ends. Germline CDR1 is SGHNT and CDR2 is YYREEE (reference sequence). The CDR3 is made up of 13 amino acids.

This rearrangement joins TRBV5-1 to TRBJ2-3; the D is unclear. Per germline, CDR1 SGHRS and CDR2 YFSETQ. V lost 3 bases to trimming and J lost 0 bases, with 5 bases between them. The CDR3 spans 13 residues. The CDR3: CASSYTSTDTQYF. The CDR3 region has the DNA TGCGCCAGCAGCTACACAAGCACAGATACGCAGTATTTT.

V usage is TRBV19 and J usage is TRBJ2-2; the match to TRBD1 covers 7 bases. Germline V gives CDR1 LNHDA, CDR2 SQIVND (reference sequence). The V and J ends lost 5 bases and 2 bases, in that order; junction bases with no gene match: 5. CDR3 length: 15 amino acids. The CDR3 region has the DNA TGTGCCAGTAGTCGTGCAGGGGGAAACACCGGGGAGCTGTTTTTT. Protein product: CASSRAGGNTGELFF.

The gene calls are TRBV7-3 and TRBJ1-1; 12 nucleotides agree with TRBD1. The CDR3 has 17 residues. V lost 0 bases to trimming and J lost 7 bases; unmatched junction nucleotides: 9. From germline, CDR1 is SGHTA and CDR2 FQGTGA. The CDR3 nucleotides read TGTGCCAGCAGCTTAACAGGGACAGGGGGCGAGAGGGTTGAAGCTTTCTTT. This codes for CASSLTGTGGERVEAFF.

The chain uses TRBV9 and TRBJ2-7, with D perhaps TRBD1 or TRBD2 (5 bases each). CDR1 is SGDLS and CDR2 is YYNGEE in the germline V gene. The length of the CDR3 is 13 residues. Between the trimmed V and J ends, which lost 4 bases and 9 bases, there was a span of 17 bases. The CDR3 DNA reads as TGTGCCAGCAGCCCGGGGACCAGCCCGAGGCAGTACTTC. Translated, it gives CASSPGTSPRQYF.

CDR3: CASSLALMDEQFF. In DNA, the CDR3 is TGTGCCAGCAGCTTAGCGCTTATGGATGAGCAGTTCTTC. The V and J genes are TRBV7-3 and TRBJ2-1; D unclear. The germline CDR1 and CDR2 sequences are SGHTA and FQGTGA. V was trimmed by 2 bases and J by 8 bases, leaving 10 bases between them. The CDR3 has 13 residues.

The gene calls are TRBV7-2 and TRBJ2-2; 7 nucleotides agree with TRBD2. The J segment lost 4 bases and the V segment lost 2 bases, leaving 7 bases of the junction unmatched. The CDR3 has 16 amino acids. Germline loops: CDR1 SGHTA, CDR2 FQGNSA. The CDR3 DNA reads TGTGCCAGCAGCTTAAAAGGGAGGGCGGTCACCGGGGAGCTGTTTTTT. Translation gives CASSLKGRAVTGELFF.

The rearrangement uses TRBV29-1 and TRBJ1-2, with 7 positions matching TRBD1. After removal of 0 bases from V and 5 bases from J, the junction contained 9 bases not matched to a gene. The CDR3 has 15 residues. CDR1 and CDR2 (germline): SQVTM, ANQGSEA. The chain's CDR3 is CSVEEQGRFGYGYTF. The CDR3 bases are TGCAGCGTTGAAGAACAGGGGCGGTTTGGGTATGGCTACACCTTC.

This rearrangement joins TRBV27 to TRBJ2-1, with D unclear. Germline V gene sequence: CDR1 MNHEY, CDR2 SMNVEV (reference sequence). CDR3 length: 15 amino acids. V was clipped by 10 bases and J by 0 bases, with 16 bases between them. As DNA, the CDR3 is TGTGCCATCAAGGGTTCGATCAGCTCCTACAATGAGCAGTTCTTC. It encodes CAIKGSISSYNEQFF.

For the CDR3, the DNA is TGTGCCAGCAGTTACGAGACTAGTGGTTACGAGCAGTTCTTC. Amino acids: CASSYETSGYEQFF. This sequence joins TRBV6-5 and TRBJ2-1; D perhaps matches TRBD2 (6 bases). The germline V gene has CDR1 MNHEY and CDR2 SVGAGI. The V and J ends lost 2 bases and 10 bases respectively, with 15 bases between them. The CDR3 runs to 14 residues.

The chain joins TRBV7-2 to TRBJ1-1; 7 nucleotides line up with TRBD1. Germline V gene sequence: CDR1 SGHTA, CDR2 FQGNSA. This CDR3 is 15 amino acids long. The V segment lost 6 bases and the J segment 5 bases; nucleotides outside the gene matches: 12. CDR3: CASRLTQGPYTEAFF. CDR3 sequence (DNA): TGTGCCAGCAGACTGACACAGGGGCCTTATACTGAAGCTTTCTTT.

This chain links TRBV25-1 with TRBJ2-7; D gene unclear. V lost 3 bases and J lost 4, with 7 bases in between. The CDR3 runs 12 residues. Per germline, CDR1 MGHDK and CDR2 SYGVNS. The CDR3 bases are TGTGCCAGCAGTGAGCCAGAGTACGAGCAGTACTTC. Protein product: CASSEPEYEQYF.

The rearrangement links TRBV4-1 to TRBJ2-5; no definite D call. The CDR3 spans 14 residues. In germline, CDR1 is MGHRA, CDR2 YSYEKL. Trimming cost V 2 bases and J 5 bases, with 12 bases left between them. The CDR3 reads CASSQRVGRETQYF. The DNA for the CDR3 is TGCGCCAGCAGCCAACGCGTTGGGCGGGAGACCCAGTACTTC.

This chain connects TRBV29-1 to TRBJ1-1; TRBD1 agrees at 8 bases. Losses at the gene ends were 7 bases for V and 2 bases for J; bases not matched to a gene: 6. The length of the CDR3 is 13 residues. The germline CDR1 and CDR2 sequences are SQVTM and ANQGSEA. CDR3 in amino acids: CSAADRGNTEAFF. The CDR3 coding sequence is TGCAGCGCCGCTGACAGGGGAAACACTGAAGCTTTCTTT.

The V call is TRBV2, the J call TRBJ2-7; tentatively, D is TRBD1 (5 bases). The germline gives CDR1 SNHLY, CDR2 FYNNEI. This CDR3 region has 14 residues. With 8 bases removed from V and 2 bases from J, the gap between germline ends came to 16 bases. DNA for the CDR3: TGTGCCAGCGGCGCAGGGCGGCTTACCTACGAGCAGTACTTC. Encoded protein: CASGAGRLTYEQYF.

This rearrangement joins TRBV20-1 to TRBJ2-1, with a possible D match to TRBD2 (6 bases). Germline lookup yields CDR1 DFQATT and CDR2 SNEGSKA (reference sequence). This CDR3 spans 11 amino acids. V lost 3 bases and J lost 10, with 10 bases in between. CDR3 DNA: TGCAGTGCTAGCCCCAGCGGGGAGCAGTTCTTC. Its protein is CSASPSGEQFF.

V gene TRBV7-9 combines with J gene TRBJ2-5; tentative D call: TRBD2 (6 bases). Trimming took off 7 bases at V and 4 bases at J, with 25 bases between the two ends. CDR1 is SEHNR and CDR2 is FQNEAQ in the germline V gene (reference sequence). The CDR3 loop spans 17 amino acids. CDR3 DNA: TGTGCCAGCACCCCGGGTCTGGCGGGGTACCGGGCAGAGACCCAGTACTTC. The encoded protein is CASTPGLAGYRAETQYF.